Presented here are 7 T cell receptor beta chains from one specimen sequenced in a study of shared clonotypes between healthy human individuals. Sequencing was performed with immunoSEQ multiplex PCR; in TCRdb, only in-frame clones are kept and a portion is missing. The data show around 2,000,000 clones, 85% to 95% seen once. As defined, naive CD8 cells were CD45RO-negative and positively selected for CCR7, with terminally differentiated effector memory CD45RA+ cells excluded. The material sequenced was naive CD8+ T cells from PBMCs. These receptors all stem from a young man in good health. Some clones in this sample may be carry-over from other donors' samples.

With respect to this clone: A junction end diverges from the germline sequence, so it may reflect a read error. The V gene is TRBV27, the J gene TRBJ2-1; D tentatively reads TRBD1 or TRBD2 (5 bases each). There are 18 residues in the CDR3. From germline, CDR1 is MNHEY and CDR2 SMNVEV (reference sequence). CDR3 amino acids: CASSLLGEWGRSSNEQFF. DNA for the CDR3: TGTGCCAGCAGTTTATTGGGCGAGTGGGGACGATCCTCCAATGAGCAGTTCTTC.

The chain joins TRBV11-3 to TRBJ2-1, with 9 bases aligning to TRBD1. Germline loops: CDR1 SGHNT, CDR2 YENEEA. CDR3 length: 14 amino acids. Unmatched junction bases numbered 3, after V lost 5 bases and J lost 4 bases. For the CDR3, the DNA is TGTGCCAGCAGCCCCGGGACAGGGTACAATGAGCAGTTCTTC. Translation: CASSPGTGYNEQFF. The full variable domain, in which reference TRBV11-3 and TRBJ2-1 provide the parts outside the CDR3, is EAGVVQSPRYKIIEKKQPVAFWCNPISGHNTLYWYLQNLGQGPELLIRYENEEAVDDSQLPKDRFSAERLKGVDSTLKIQPAELGDSAVYLCASSPGTGYNEQFFGPGTRLTVL.

V usage is TRBV15 and J usage is TRBJ1-2, with D uncertain. Germline CDR1 reads LNHNV; CDR2 reads YYDKDF (reference sequence). Trimming pared 0 bases from V and 8 bases from J, leaving 4 bases between. This CDR3 contains 11 residues. The CDR3 DNA reads TGTGCCACCAGCAGAGATCGCGGCTACACCTTC. Protein product: CATSRDRGYTF.

The rearrangement links TRBV15 to TRBJ1-4; no clear D gene. V dropped 0 bases and J dropped 11 bases, with 19 bases sitting between them. Germline V gives CDR1 LNHNV, CDR2 YYDKDF (reference sequence). This CDR3 spans 16 amino acids. The CDR3 bases are TGTGCCACCAGCAGAGATCGCGACCGATTAAGGGAGAAACTGTTTTTT. It codes for CATSRDRDRLREKLFF.

Only a few counts were recorded for this clone. This sequence joins TRBV9 and TRBJ1-4; 12 bases fit TRBD1. The germline CDR1 and CDR2 sequences are SGDLS and YYNGEE. V lost 4 bases to trimming and J lost 8 bases; unmatched junction nucleotides: 6. The CDR3 sequence is 15 residues long. The CDR3 loop reads CASSPAGTGGEKLFF. CDR3 nucleotide sequence: TGTGCCAGCAGCCCAGCCGGGACAGGGGGCGAAAAACTGTTTTTT.

The chain carries TRBV28 and TRBJ2-3; weak D call: TRBD2 (5 bases). The CDR3 runs 12 residues. CDR1 MDHEN and CDR2 SYDVKM come from the germline V gene. V gave up 4 bases and J gave up 11 bases, with 13 bases separating them. The CDR3 sequence is CASSWVGGGQYF. The CDR3 region has the DNA TGTGCCAGCAGTTGGGTGGGTGGAGGGCAGTATTTT.

The CDR3 sequence: CASSLMAEEKLFF. CDR3 bases: TGTGCCAGCAGTCTGATGGCGGAAGAAAAACTGTTTTTT. V is TRBV5-6 and J is TRBJ1-4; D call uncertain. Trimming took off 5 bases at V and 8 bases at J, with 13 bases between the two ends. Looked up from germline, CDR1 is SGHDT and CDR2 is YYEEEE. The CDR3 spans 13 residues.